These T cell receptor beta chains were read from a single sample in a study of T cell changes during pregnancy in multiple sclerosis. Sequenced by immunoSEQ multiplex PCR; TCRdb stores in-frame clones only, minus some. The repertoire holds around 85,000 clones, about nine tenths seen once, with 3.5% to 4% in the top ten. The sample consisted of PBMCs, taken in the first trimester of pregnancy. These receptor sequences come from a female donor in good health, serving as a control in a pregnancy study. Some clones in this sample may be carry-over from other donors' samples. Both conserved end residues are part of each CDR3. D genes are given only for firm matches. Clone sizes are given selectively: once, few, many, or a class where the clone is expanded.

NA	TRBV29-1	TRBJ2-1	NA	CSVEEISNEQFF	TGCAGCGTTGAAGAGATCAGCAATGAGCAGTTCTTC
NA	TRBV19	TRBJ2-6	NA	CASSPSGHSGANVLTF	TGTGCCAGTAGTCCCTCCGGTCACTCTGGGGCCAACGTCCTGACTTTC
NA	TRBV4-1	TRBJ1-1	NA	CASSHSQTTRNTEAFF	TGCGCCAGCAGCCATAGTCAGACAACACGGAACACTGAAGCTTTCTTT
NA	TRBV6-9	TRBJ2-7	TRBD1	CASSYPRGDSDYEQYF	TGTGCCAGCAGTTATCCACGAGGGGACAGTGATTACGAGCAGTACTTC
NA	TRBV4-1	TRBJ2-7	TRBD1	CASSQGTGRYEQYF	TGCGCCAGCAGCCAAGGGACAGGGCGGTACGAGCAGTACTTC
NA	TRBV15	TRBJ1-6	NA	CATSRDSTGRNSPLHF	TGTGCCACCAGCAGAGATTCTACAGGGCGGAATTCACCCCTCCACTTT
NA	TRBV25-1	TRBJ2-7	NA	CASSDARSEQYF	TGTGCCAGCAGTGATGCTAGATCCGAGCAGTACTTC
NA	TRBV7-2	TRBJ2-5	TRBD2	CASSLAGGRETQYF	TGTGCCAGCAGCTTAGCGGGGGGGAGGGAGACCCAGTACTTC
NA	TRBV5-5	TRBJ1-1	TRBD1	CASSLRGQGARYHTEAFF	TGTGCCAGCAGCCTTCGGGGACAGGGAGCTCGGTACCACACTGAAGCTTTCTTT
NA	TRBV28	TRBJ1-5	NA	CASSLWGGQPQHF	TGTGCCAGCAGTTTATGGGGGGGTCAGCCCCAGCATTTT
NA	TRBV12-5	TRBJ1-1	TRBD1	CASGLEDRGLSWDLMNTEAFF	TGTGCTAGTGGTTTGGAGGACAGGGGTTTGTCGTGGGATTTGATGAACACTGAAGCTTTCTTT
NA	TRBV2	TRBJ2-2	NA	CASRLDREGGELFF	TGTGCCAGCAGGTTGGACAGGGAGGGCGGGGAGCTGTTTTTT
NA	TRBV4-3	TRBJ2-7	TRBD1	CASSQGKTGGSHTNYEQYF	TGCGCCAGCAGCCAAGGGAAGACAGGGGGCTCTCACACAAACTACGAGCAGTACTTC
NA	TRBV28	TRBJ1-5	TRBD1	CASRTGFSQPQHF	TGTGCCAGCAGGACAGGGTTCTCTCAGCCCCAGCATTTT
NA	TRBV6-6	TRBJ2-7	NA	CASSPGVEQYF	TGTGCCAGCAGTCCCGGGGTCGAGCAGTACTTC
NA	TRBV28	TRBJ1-1	NA	CASSPTDPIRQAFF	TGTGCCAGCAGTCCCACCGATCCAATTCGCCAGGCTTTCTTT
NA	TRBV5-6	TRBJ1-4	NA	CASSRDVNEKLFF	TGTGCCAGCAGCCGGGATGTTAATGAAAAACTGTTTTTT
NA	TRBV28	TRBJ1-5	TRBD1	CASSLSGGSQPQHF	TGTGCCAGCAGTTTATCAGGGGGCAGTCAGCCCCAGCATTTT
NA	TRBV5-4	TRBJ2-5	TRBD2	CASSLLAGFQETQYF	TGTGCCAGCAGCTTGCTAGCGGGGTTCCAAGAGACCCAGTACTTC
NA	TRBV28	TRBJ1-6	NA	CASSFVIAGNSPLHF	TGTGCCAGCAGTTTTGTTATCGCAGGGAATTCACCCCTCCACTTT
NA	TRBV4-1	TRBJ2-5	NA	CASSPLGATIQETQYF	TGCGCCAGCAGCCCCCTAGGGGCCACCATTCAAGAGACCCAGTACTTC
once	TRBV5-1	TRBJ2-3	TRBD1	CASSKGQGFGDTQYF	TGCGCCAGCAGCAAGGGACAGGGTTTCGGGGATACGCAGTATTTT
NA	TRBV6-5	TRBJ1-3	NA	CASSPLRGGGNTIYF	TGTGCCAGCAGCCCCTTGAGGGGAGGTGGAAACACCATATATTTT
NA	TRBV14	TRBJ2-7	TRBD1	CASSQGTGYEQYF	TGTGCCAGCAGCCAAGGGACAGGGTACGAGCAGTACTTC